Shown below are 27 T cell receptor beta chains from a single sample sequenced in a study of OX40 agonist ivuxolimab in advanced cancers. The method was immunoSEQ multiplex PCR; TCRdb's version includes in-frame clones alone and lacks a portion of them. The sample shows some 50,000 clones, more than 80% of them seen only once. Here the sequenced sample was CD4+ or CD8+ T cells sorted from blood, taken in a trial of the OX40 agonist ivuxolimab. All receptors derive from an adult with an advanced solid tumor such as melanoma, head and neck, liver or kidney cancer.

This chain uses TRBV7-8 with TRBJ1-1; unclear D gene. This CDR3 region has 16 residues. V was pared by 0 bases and J by 1 base, with 12 bases between. Germline loops: CDR1 SGHVS, CDR2 FQNEAQ. The CDR3: CASSLAGRVENTEAFF. As DNA, the CDR3 is TGTGCCAGCAGCTTAGCAGGCCGGGTAGAGAACACTGAAGCTTTCTTT.

The chain recombines TRBV2 with TRBJ2-7; 8 nucleotides agree with TRBD1. Germline CDR1 SNHLY, CDR2 FYNNEI. This CDR3 has 14 residues. The junction had 4 bases not matched to a gene; V was cut back by 6 bases and J by 0 bases. CDR3 amino acids: CASRLDRGSYEQYF. The CDR3 DNA sequence: TGTGCCAGCAGATTAGACAGGGGCTCCTACGAGCAGTACTTC.

A single count supports this clone. V gene TRBV5-6 combines with J gene TRBJ1-1, with D perhaps TRBD1 (6 bases). With 1 base removed from V and 11 bases from J, the gap between germline ends came to 12 bases. Germline CDR1 reads SGHDT; CDR2 reads YYEEEE. The CDR3 has 12 residues. The CDR3: CASSLLGGAAFF. The CDR3 DNA sequence: TGTGCCAGCAGCTTGCTCGGGGGGGCGGCTTTCTTT.

The V and J genes are TRBV5-6 and TRBJ1-2; D is uncertain. V dropped 2 bases and J dropped 5 bases, with 16 bases sitting between them. Germline loops: CDR1 SGHDT, CDR2 YYEEEE. The CDR3 runs 15 residues. This CDR3 is CASSFWYRGSYGYTF. The CDR3 region has the DNA TGTGCCAGCAGCTTCTGGTATCGTGGGTCTTATGGCTACACCTTC. Full variable domain (outside the CDR3, taken from reference TRBV5-6 and TRBJ1-2): DAGVTQSPTHLIKTRGQQVTLRCSPKSGHDTVSWYQQALGQGPQFIFQYYEEEERQRGNFPDRFSGHQFPNYSSELNVNALLLGDSALYLCASSFWYRGSYGYTFGSGTRLTVV.

V usage is TRBV6-5 and J usage is TRBJ2-7; D gene unclear. The germline gives CDR1 MNHEY, CDR2 SVGAGI. Between the trimmed V and J ends, which lost 5 bases and 2 bases, there was a span of 7 bases. The CDR3 has 12 residues. The CDR3 region has the DNA TGTGCCAGCAGTGGTCAGGCCTACGAGCAGTACTTC. Its translation: CASSGQAYEQYF.

This clone was seen once. J is TRBJ1-2 and V is TRBV7-2, with D unresolved. CDR3 length: 13 residues. CDR1 is SGHTA and CDR2 is FQGNSA in the germline V gene. The germline V and J ends were trimmed by 1 base and 5 bases, with 8 bases remaining between them. The CDR3 DNA sequence: TGTGCCAGCAGCTTAGACGGCCGGTATGGCTACACCTTC. This codes for CASSLDGRYGYTF. Full variable domain (remainder filled in from reference TRBV7-2 and TRBJ1-2): GAGVSQSPSNKVTEKGKDVELRCDPISGHTALYWYRQSLGQGLEFLIYFQGNSAPDKSGLPSDRFSAERTGGSVSTLTIQRTQQEDSAVYLCASSLDGRYGYTFGSGTRLTVV.

The chain uses TRBV6-1 and TRBJ2-7; no firm D call. V shed 8 bases and J shed 3 bases, with 8 bases lying between them. CDR1 is MNHNS, CDR2 SASEGT, per germline. This CDR3 is built from 11 residues. CDR3 protein: CASQINYEQYF. The CDR3, as DNA: TGTGCCAGCCAGATTAACTACGAGCAGTACTTC.

The V gene is TRBV2, the J gene TRBJ1-1; possible D gene TRBD1, 6 bases. This CDR3 has 13 amino acids. Trimming took 6 bases from V and 2 from J, leaving 10 bases between them. The germline V gene encodes CDR1 SNHLY and CDR2 FYNNEI. CDR3 bases: TGTGCCAGCAGGACAGGAACCAACACTGAAGCTTTCTTT. Translated: CASRTGTNTEAFF.

The V gene is TRBV6-1, the J gene TRBJ2-7; 11 bases match TRBD2. Germline CDR1 MNHNS, CDR2 SASEGT. The length of the CDR3 is 13 residues. J lost 2 bases, V lost 8 bases, and 2 bases had no gene match. The CDR3: CASQLAGAYEQYF. DNA for the CDR3: TGTGCCAGCCAACTAGCGGGGGCCTACGAGCAGTACTTC.

CDR3 protein: CASSETTVVTGNTIYF. The CDR3 DNA reads as TGTGCCAGCAGCGAAACAACAGTAGTGACTGGAAACACCATATATTTT. V usage is TRBV2 and J usage is TRBJ1-3; D gene uncertain. The CDR3 extends over 16 amino acids. Germline V gene lookup returns CDR1 SNHLY and CDR2 FYNNEI. V was clipped by 6 bases and J by 2 bases, with 17 bases between them.

The V call is TRBV7-9, the J call TRBJ2-4; D is unclear. From germline, CDR1 is SEHNR and CDR2 FQNEAQ (reference sequence). Trimming cost V 0 bases and J 0 bases, with 12 bases left between them. CDR3 length equals 17 residues. CDR3 nucleotide sequence: TGTGCCAGCAGCTTAGCGACGGAGAGCACAGCCAAAAACATTCAGTACTTC. Its translation: CASSLATESTAKNIQYF.

This chain joins TRBV2 and TRBJ1-4; D unresolved. Germline V gene lookup returns CDR1 SNHLY and CDR2 FYNNEI. The CDR3 runs 14 residues. V lost 6 bases to trimming and J lost 8 bases, with 16 bases between them. The CDR3 DNA reads as TGTGCCAGCAGCGTTGAAGGGAAAGGCGAAAAACTGTTTTTT. Residues: CASSVEGKGEKLFF.

This chain uses TRBV28 with TRBJ2-3; perhaps TRBD2 as D (6 bases). V was shortened by 7 bases and J by 1 base, with 12 bases between the two germline ends. Germline values: CDR1 MDHEN, CDR2 SYDVKM. This CDR3 comprises 14 residues. CDR3 nucleotide sequence: TGTGCCAGCAAGATGGGGGGAGGCACAGATACGCAGTATTTT. Its protein product is CASKMGGGTDTQYF.

The chain carries TRBV7-9 and TRBJ2-7; 9 nucleotides agree with TRBD1. Germline CDR1 SEHNR, CDR2 FQNEAQ (reference sequence). The CDR3 length is 14 residues. The V gene end was trimmed by 6 bases and the J gene end by 1 base; junction bases not matched to a gene: 4. CDR3 in DNA: TGTGCCAGCAGTTTCGACAGGGGGTCCTACGAGCAGTACTTC. Translation gives CASSFDRGSYEQYF.

The rearrangement uses TRBV6-5 and TRBJ1-3, with D possibly matching TRBD1 (6 bases). The CDR3 has 15 residues. Trimming removed 0 bases at V and 5 bases at J, with 11 bases between. Germline CDR1 reads MNHEY; CDR2 reads SVGAGI. The CDR3 DNA reads as TGTGCCAGCAGTTACTCTTCGGACAGAAGAAACACCATATATTTT. Its translation: CASSYSSDRRNTIYF.

The chain links TRBV25-1 to TRBJ1-2; D is unclear. The CDR3 runs to 15 residues. Germline values: CDR1 MGHDK, CDR2 SYGVNS. Trimming pared 1 base from V and 0 bases from J, leaving 9 bases between. The CDR3: CASSESQGANYGYTF. CDR3 DNA sequence: TGTGCCAGCAGTGAATCTCAAGGAGCTAACTATGGCTACACCTTC.

This chain connects TRBV10-3 to TRBJ2-3; 7 nucleotides line up with TRBD2. Germline loops: CDR1 ENHRY, CDR2 SYGVKD. Germline trimming cut 4 bases from V and 2 bases from J; bases unmatched to any gene: 6. There are 15 residues in the CDR3. The CDR3 protein is CAISGGGITTDTQYF. Written as DNA, the CDR3 is TGTGCCATCAGTGGGGGAGGGATCACCACAGATACGCAGTATTTT.

V gene TRBV7-9 combines with J gene TRBJ1-4, with TRBD1 matching 10 bases. Unmatched junction bases numbered 8, after V lost 5 bases and J lost 5 bases. This CDR3 region has 16 residues. Germline CDR1 is SEHNR and CDR2 is FQNEAQ (reference sequence). The DNA of the CDR3 is TGTGCCAGCAGCAGCCGGGACAGGGGAGACAATGAAAAACTGTTTTTT. It codes for CASSSRDRGDNEKLFF.

The rearrangement links TRBV7-9 to TRBJ1-2; D gene uncertain. This CDR3 has 12 amino acids. Germline CDR1 and CDR2: SEHNR and FQNEAQ (reference sequence). Between the trimmed V and J ends, which lost 1 base and 6 bases, there was a span of 6 bases. DNA for the CDR3: TGTGCCAGCAGCTTAGGAATCGATGGCTACACCTTC. Translated: CASSLGIDGYTF.

The rearrangement uses TRBV27 and TRBJ2-3, with D perhaps TRBD1 (6 bases). The V end was cut by 4 bases, the J end by 4 bases, with 15 bases between. There are 15 residues in the CDR3. Germline V gene sequence: CDR1 MNHEY, CDR2 SMNVEV (reference sequence). The CDR3 reads CASSWWGREADTQYF. The CDR3 nucleotides read TGTGCCAGCAGTTGGTGGGGGCGCGAGGCAGATACGCAGTATTTT.

V and J are TRBV5-4 and TRBJ2-4; D uncertain. The germline gives CDR1 SGHNT, CDR2 YYREEE (reference sequence). The length of the CDR3 is 14 residues. V lost 2 bases and J 7 bases, leaving 13 bases between the germline ends. CDR3 residues: CASSLEGSGNIQYF. CDR3 bases: TGTGCCAGCAGCTTAGAAGGGTCCGGGAACATTCAGTACTTC.

The chain carries TRBV6-1 and TRBJ2-7, with D unclear. This CDR3 contains 13 residues. Trimming cost V 3 bases and J 2 bases, with 8 bases left between them. Per germline, CDR1 MNHNS and CDR2 SASEGT. Here the CDR3 reads CASSDRAPYEQYF. The CDR3 coding sequence is TGTGCCAGCAGTGATAGGGCTCCCTACGAGCAGTACTTC.

The gene calls are TRBV5-4 and TRBJ1-4; D ambiguous. The V gene lost 3 bases and the J gene lost 0 bases, with 6 bases spanning the gap. Germline V CDR1 and CDR2: SGHNT, YYREEE (reference sequence). This CDR3 region has 14 residues. This chain's CDR3 is CASSSDSTNEKLFF. CDR3 coding DNA: TGTGCCAGCAGCTCAGATTCAACTAATGAAAAACTGTTTTTT.

This rearrangement joins TRBV11-3 to TRBJ1-4, with 7 nucleotides matching TRBD1. The J segment lost 5 bases and the V segment lost 5 bases, leaving 8 bases of the junction unmatched. Germline V gene data show CDR1 as SGHNT and CDR2 as YENEEA. The CDR3 is 15 residues long. Written as DNA, the CDR3 is TGTGCCAGCAGCCCCGGGACAGAGCGGAATGAAAAACTGTTTTTT. It specifies CASSPGTERNEKLFF.

The chain has TRBV2 and TRBJ2-7; D uncertain. This CDR3 has 13 amino acids. V shed 2 bases and J shed 3 bases, with 8 bases lying between them. Germline V gene data show CDR1 as SNHLY and CDR2 as FYNNEI. This chain's CDR3 is CASSEIGVYEQYF. The CDR3 nucleotides read TGTGCCAGCAGTGAAATCGGAGTCTACGAGCAGTACTTC. The whole variable domain, filled in from reference TRBV2 and TRBJ2-7, reads EPEVTQTPSHQVTQMGQEVILRCVPISNHLYFYWYRQILGQKVEFLVSFYNNEISEKSEIFDDQFSVERPDGSNFTLKIRSTKLEDSAMYFCASSEIGVYEQYFGPGTRLTVT.

The CDR3: CASSRPDGRMNTEAFF. The CDR3, as DNA: TGTGCCAGTAGTAGGCCAGATGGGAGGATGAACACTGAAGCTTTCTTT. The V and J genes are TRBV19 and TRBJ1-1; D is ambiguous. The CDR3 spans 16 residues. Germline V gene lookup returns CDR1 LNHDA and CDR2 SQIVND (reference sequence). Trimming removed 4 bases at V and 0 bases at J, with 15 bases between. The variable domain in full, with the rest retrieved from reference TRBV19 and TRBJ1-1, is DGGITQSPKYLFRKEGQNVTLSCEQNLNHDAMYWYRQDPGQGLRLIYYSQIVNDFQKGDIAEGYSVSREKKESFPLTVTSAQKNPTAFYLCASSRPDGRMNTEAFFGQGTRLTVV.

This sequence joins TRBV4-2 and TRBJ2-1, with TRBD2 matching over 13 bases. This CDR3 has 15 amino acids. The germline gives CDR1 LGHNA, CDR2 YNFKEQ. V lost 4 bases to trimming and J lost 8 bases; unmatched junction nucleotides: 5. CDR3 nucleotides: TGTGCCAGCAGCCCGACTAGCGGGGGGATCGATGAGCAGTTCTTC. Translated, it gives CASSPTSGGIDEQFF.